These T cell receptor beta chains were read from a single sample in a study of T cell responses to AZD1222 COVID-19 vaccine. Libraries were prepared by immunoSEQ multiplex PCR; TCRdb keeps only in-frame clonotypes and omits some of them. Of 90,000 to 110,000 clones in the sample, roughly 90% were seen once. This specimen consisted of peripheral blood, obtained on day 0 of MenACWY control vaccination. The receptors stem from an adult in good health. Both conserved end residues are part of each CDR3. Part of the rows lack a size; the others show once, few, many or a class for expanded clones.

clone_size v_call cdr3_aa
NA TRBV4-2 CASSQGPSGAGGWNEQFF
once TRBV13 CASSLGRSKRGYTF
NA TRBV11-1 CASSWDRSNYGYTF
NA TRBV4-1 CASRTQGPTEAFF
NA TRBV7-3 CASSSGQGGTGELFF
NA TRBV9 CASSGRTGDGYTF
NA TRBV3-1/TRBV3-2 CASSLRRWGNWVFF
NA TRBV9 CASSLGASGNHEQYF
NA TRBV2 CASSVALGAGEQYF
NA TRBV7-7 CATGRETGELFF
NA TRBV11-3 CASSSVDGEQYF
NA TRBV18 CASSPAGGVTQPYEQYF
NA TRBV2 CASREDFYEQYF
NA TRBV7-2 CASSIHTVGGTDTQYF
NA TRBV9 CASSQSRDTQYF
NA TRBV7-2 CASSSRGGRQETQYF
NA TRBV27 CASSLLRSPLHF
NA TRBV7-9 CASSRGVRSYEQYF
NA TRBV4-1 CASSQTGIGGQYF
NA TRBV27 CASRRDGYYEQYF
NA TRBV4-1 CASSPRGLAGTGELFF
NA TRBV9 CASSVGAGDGTGELFF
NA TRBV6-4 CASSPRDGEAEAFF
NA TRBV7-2 CASSRTAPYGYTF
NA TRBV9 CASSPGGDYEQYF
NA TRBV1 CTSSPTGTGGDLLADTGELFF
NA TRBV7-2 CASSSRAASTDTQYF
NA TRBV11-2 CASSSHGQQDTEAFF
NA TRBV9 CASSVGTGIGGELFF
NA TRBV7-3 CASSRLAGDSVQFF
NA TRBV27 CASSPRQEADTQYF
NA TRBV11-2 CASSQRVAGELFF
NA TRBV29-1 CSAGQATISSTDTQYF
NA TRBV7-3 CASSLTSGYTGELFF
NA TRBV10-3 CAISSPGTSTDTQYF
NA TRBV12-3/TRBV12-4 CASSASYGYTF
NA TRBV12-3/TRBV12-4 CASRGGAGNTIYF
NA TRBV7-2 CASSLGTGKQGEQYF
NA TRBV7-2 CASSPRTGNDEQYF
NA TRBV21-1 CASSRGVRYNEQFF
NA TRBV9 CASSAYLTGRPEAFF
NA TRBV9 CASSVDGGPDYGYTF
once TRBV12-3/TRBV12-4 CASSLTGGNEQFF
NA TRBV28 CASSFSPSGSEKLFF
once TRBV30 CAWSVGDGYTF
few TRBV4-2 CASSQVYYNEQFF
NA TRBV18 CASSRDSYTEAFF
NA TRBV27 CASSDITGTGLGYTF
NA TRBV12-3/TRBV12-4 CASSFQAGNTIYF
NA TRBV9 CASRPGPNYGYTF
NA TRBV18 CASSPTENTEAFF
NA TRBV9 CASGRRDRDTGELFF
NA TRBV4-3 CASSQGGTGIDGYTF
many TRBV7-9 CASSSTLASTDTQYF